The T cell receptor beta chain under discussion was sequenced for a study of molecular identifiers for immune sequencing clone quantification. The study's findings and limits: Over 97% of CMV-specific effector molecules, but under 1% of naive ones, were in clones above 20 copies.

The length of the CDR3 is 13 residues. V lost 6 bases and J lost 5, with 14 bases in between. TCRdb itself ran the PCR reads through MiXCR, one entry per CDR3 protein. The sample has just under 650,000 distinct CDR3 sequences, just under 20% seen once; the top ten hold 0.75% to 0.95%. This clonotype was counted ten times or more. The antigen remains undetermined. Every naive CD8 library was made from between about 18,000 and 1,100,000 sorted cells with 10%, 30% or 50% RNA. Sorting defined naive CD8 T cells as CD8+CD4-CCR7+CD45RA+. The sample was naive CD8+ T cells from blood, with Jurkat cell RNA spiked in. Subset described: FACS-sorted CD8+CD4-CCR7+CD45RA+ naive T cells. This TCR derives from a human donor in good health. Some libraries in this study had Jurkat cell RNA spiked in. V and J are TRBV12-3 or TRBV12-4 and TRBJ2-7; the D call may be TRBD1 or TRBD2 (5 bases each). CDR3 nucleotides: TGTGCCAGCAGGAAGGAACCGGGGCACGAGCAGTACTTC. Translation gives CASRKEPGHEQYF.